The clone carrying this T cell receptor (beta chain) was recorded a few times. Its antigen remains unknown. The data belong to a study of cytomegalovirus exposure and HLA in healthy donors. Overall study context: Early released data had 65 million to 100 million unique TCRs, all coming from HLA-typed donors.

General study results and limits: Later on, an analysis tied around 17,000 TCR beta sequences to HLA alleles at 0.05 false discovery rate. In a later analysis, TCR beta V- and J-gene trimming was associated with a missense DCLRE1C variant.

Germline V gene data show CDR1 as MNHNS and CDR2 as SASEGT. The CDR3 is made up of 14 amino acids. V was trimmed by 3 bases and J by 2 bases, leaving 8 bases between them. In the PCR, 60 Vbeta and 13 Jbeta primers were used. Sequenced by immunoSEQ multiplex PCR; TCRdb stores in-frame clones only, minus some. The sample includes about 150,000 clones, 70% seen only once; the top ten take 2% to 2.5%. The V call is TRBV6-1, the J call TRBJ1-3; weak D call: TRBD1 (6 bases). Sample: PBMCs. This sequence was found in a woman aged 60-75 years in good health and CMV-seropositive. This chain's CDR3 is CASSDRGAGNTIYF. The CDR3 bases are TGTGCCAGCAGTGACAGGGGTGCTGGAAACACCATATATTTT.